A selection of T cell receptor beta chains follows, all from one sample in a study of T cells in Graves' hyperthyroidism and ophthalmopathy. MiXCR, applied by TCRdb to the multiplex PCR reads, yields one record per CDR3 protein. The sample shows some 600,000 distinct CDR3 sequences, roughly 13% of them seen only once. Sequenced input: blood. These receptor sequences come from a woman in her twenties or thirties with Graves' hyperthyroidism that later progressed to Graves' ophthalmopathy. Both conserved end residues are part of each CDR3. A D gene is named only where the DNA matches it firmly. Size is stated for part of the rows, as once, few or many counts, or as a class when the clone is expanded.

clone_size,v_call,j_call,d_call,cdr3_nt,cdr3_aa
many,TRBV24-1,TRBJ2-2,-,TGTGCCACCGGGGTAGCGGACGGGGAGCTGTTTTTT,CATGVADGELFF
few,TRBV5-4,TRBJ2-3,-,TGTGCCAGCAGCTTGGTGGGACCGGTTCCAGATACGCAGTATTTT,CASSLVGPVPDTQYF
-,TRBV3-1,TRBJ2-5,-,TGTGCCAGCAGCCAAGATGACCAGGGGACCCAGTACTTC,CASSQDDQGTQYF
many,TRBV28,TRBJ2-5,-,TGTGCCAGCAGTTTAAGACTACTTAAGACCCAGTACTTC,CASSLRLLKTQYF
few,TRBV11-1,TRBJ2-1,TRBD2,TGTGCCAGCAGCTTACGACTAGCGGGAGCCAATGAGCAGTTCTTC,CASSLRLAGANEQFF
many,TRBV27,TRBJ2-3,TRBD1,TGTGCCAGCAGTCCGCTCCCATCAGGGGGCGCAACAGATACGCAGTATTTT,CASSPLPSGGATDTQYF
-,TRBV29-1,TRBJ1-1,-,TGCAGCGTTGCCAGGGCGGACACTGAAGCTTTCTTT,CSVARADTEAFF
many,TRBV20-1,TRBJ2-3,TRBD2,TGCAGTGCTTGGGCTAGCGGGAGGAACATAGATACGCAGTATTTT,CSAWASGRNIDTQYF
-,TRBV18,TRBJ1-2,-,TGTGCCAGCTCACCACGACAGGTCTTAGACTATGGCTACACCTTC,CASSPRQVLDYGYTF
few,TRBV12-3/TRBV12-4,TRBJ1-1,-,TGTGCCAGCAGTTACAACAGGGACACTGAAGCTTTCTTT,CASSYNRDTEAFF
many,TRBV4-3,TRBJ2-5,-,TGCGCCAGCAGCCAAGACACAAGGTCGGAGACCCAGTACTTC,CASSQDTRSETQYF
few,TRBV4-3,TRBJ1-2,-,TGCGCCAGCAGCCAGGAGGCGGGGGTCCTTGGCTACACCTTC,CASSQEAGVLGYTF
-,TRBV7-9,TRBJ1-2,-,TGTGCCAGCAGCTTCGGACTCCAAGGGGCGGATGGCTACACCTTC,CASSFGLQGADGYTF
-,TRBV24-1,TRBJ2-1,TRBD2,TGTGCCACCAGTGATGCCGAAGCCGGGAGGGCCGGGGGTGAGCAGTTCTTC,CATSDAEAGRAGGEQFF
few,TRBV20-1,TRBJ2-7,-,TGCAGTGCTAGAGATATCCTAGTCGGCGAGCAGTACTTC,CSARDILVGEQYF
-,TRBV11-3,TRBJ1-2,-,TGTGCCAGCAGTCCTCCGGGACTGGTATATGGCTACACCTTC,CASSPPGLVYGYTF
many,TRBV29-1,TRBJ2-3,TRBD1,TGCAGCGTTGAAGATCGGGACAGGTCCCCAGATACGCAGTATTTT,CSVEDRDRSPDTQYF
-,TRBV24-1,TRBJ2-2,-,TGTGCCACCAGTGTGCCTCCCGGGGAGCTGTTTTTT,CATSVPPGELFF
once,TRBV9,TRBJ1-4,TRBD1,TGTGCCAGCACACCCAGGGGGCTTGGTGAAAAACTGTTTTTT,CASTPRGLGEKLFF
few,TRBV28,TRBJ2-2,-,TGTGCCAGCAGTTTGGGCCCCCCGGCTGGGGAGCTGTTTTTT,CASSLGPPAGELFF
many,TRBV27,TRBJ2-7,TRBD1,TGTGCCAGCAGCCCCTTCGCGGGACAGGGGGCCTACGAGCAGTACTTC,CASSPFAGQGAYEQYF
many,TRBV3-1,TRBJ2-2,TRBD1,TGTGCCAGCAGCTTCTTAGACAGGGGGAGCGGGGAGCTGTTTTTT,CASSFLDRGSGELFF